This T cell receptor (beta chain) derives from a study of blood T cell repertoires in COVID-19. In the study overall: There were acute and convalescent COVID-19 samples, and they came from the United States, Italy and Spain. Sources were T cells, B-cell-depleted T cells, or PBMCs; the material itself was cDNA or gDNA.

Recovered status applied to Cohort 3 donors who had two consecutive negative PCRs. It also applied to those with clearance or with symptom resolution. Per the original data handling: Counts of nucleated cells, estimated from reference gene primer amplification, were obtained. The assay was immunoSEQ multiplex PCR, and TCRdb's table has in-frame clones only and misses some. V and J calls and clone size are copied from that table; D and trimming were computed from the DNA. The table records over 200,000 clones, 65% to 90% of them present only once. Trimming took 3 bases from V and 6 from J; bases not matched to a gene: 2. The germline V gene has CDR1 LNHNV and CDR2 YYDKDF (reference sequence). The CDR3 contains 14 residues.

The genes are TRBV15 and TRBJ2-2; the match to TRBD2 covers 9 bases. Sequenced: PBMCs or T cells enriched from blood (not recorded which). This TCR came from a young man who had recovered from COVID-19. The CDR3 DNA follows: TGTGCCACCAGCAGTGGGACTAGCCCCGGGGAGCTGTTTTTT. This sequence encodes CATSSGTSPGELFF.